This T cell receptor beta chain comes out of a study of CD8 T cells in Susac syndrome. Random hexamers served to reverse transcribe about 0.45 to 1 ug RNA. TCRdb reanalysed the immunoSEQ multiplex PCR reads using MiXCR and keeps one entry per CDR3 protein. The profile shows about 190,000 distinct CDR3 sequences, about 93% of them singletons. Notes on the study in general: The authors acknowledged that the study's TCR sequencing and HLA analysis involved relatively few individuals.

A word on this clonotype: Antigen unknown.

The sequence came from a human donor in good health. Sequencing was done on a sample of CD4+ T cells from PBMCs.

The CDR3 DNA is TGTGCCACGCAAGGGCTTCGGGGCACCGGGGAGCTGTTTTTT. As protein: CATQGLRGTGELFF. This rearrangement joins TRBV19 to TRBJ2-2, with TRBD2 as a possible D gene (5 bases). Trimming left V 10 bases short and J 4 bases short, with 16 bases between. There are 14 residues in the CDR3. From germline, CDR1 is LNHDA and CDR2 SQIVND (reference sequence).